This TCR beta chain was obtained from a study of blood T cell repertoires in COVID-19. Germline trimming cut 3 bases from V and 4 bases from J; bases unmatched to any gene: 8. From germline, CDR1 is MNHNY and CDR2 SVGAGI (reference sequence). The length of the CDR3 is 16 residues. Generated by immunoSEQ multiplex PCR, the TCRdb table keeps only in-frame clones and is missing some. The data contain roughly 220,000 clones, just over 85% of them seen just once; the ten biggest clones take up roughly 14%. The sample consisted of PBMCs or T cells enriched from blood (not recorded which). The receptor was derived from a woman in her fifties or sixties with acute COVID-19. V gene TRBV6-6 combines with J gene TRBJ1-5; TRBD1 matches at 8 bases. CDR3 sequence: CASSYSGTGSNQPQHF. The CDR3 bases are TGTGCCAGCAGTTATTCCGGGACAGGATCAAATCAGCCCCAGCATTTT.